These 4 T cell receptor beta chains share one sample of origin, sequenced in a study of CXCR3-negative and CXCR3-positive naive CD8 T cells. It was by 5' RACE with UMI labels that the TRB cDNA libraries were prepared. TCRdb re-called the 5' RACE reads and gives one entry per CDR3 protein, without DNA. In total, the table holds about 5,000 distinct CDR3 sequences. The study, taken as a whole, reports: More hydrophobic TRB CDR3s occurred in CXCR3-positive than in CXCR3-negative naive cells.

No antigen is known for these receptors. The sequenced sample consisted of naive CXCR3+ CD8+ T cells from blood. Subset in this sample: CD45RO-CCR7+CD27+CD95- naive CD8+ T cells expressing CXCR3 (TNR3+). The receptors stem from a human donor in good health. Some clones in this sample may be carry-over from other donors' samples.

In terms of frequency, this clonotype is medium-sized. This chain joins TRBV29-1 and TRBJ1-1; as DNA is missing, the TRBD1 call by TCRdb cannot be tested. In germline, CDR1 is SQVTM, CDR2 ANQGSEA. The CDR3 is 11 amino acids. Here the CDR3 reads CSAEGARGAFF.

By frequency, this clonotype is medium-sized. The chain has TRBV9 and TRBJ2-1; the D call from TCRdb, TRBD2, cannot be confirmed without DNA. This CDR3 is 16 amino acids long. Germline V CDR1 and CDR2: SGDLS, YYNGEE. CDR3 sequence: CASSPRTSGSGDEQFF.

This clonotype is deemed medium-sized by its frequency. J is TRBJ2-7 and V is TRBV4-1. The CDR3 runs 15 residues. Per the germline V gene, CDR1 is MGHRA and CDR2 is YSYEKL. CDR3 residues: CASSQVTFSSYEQYF.

The CDR3 loop is CASSPRGGKNIQYF. The rearrangement links TRBV4-1 to TRBJ2-4; TCRdb indicates TRBD2, and absent DNA this call remains unverified. Germline V gives CDR1 MGHRA, CDR2 YSYEKL. This CDR3 is 14 amino acids long.